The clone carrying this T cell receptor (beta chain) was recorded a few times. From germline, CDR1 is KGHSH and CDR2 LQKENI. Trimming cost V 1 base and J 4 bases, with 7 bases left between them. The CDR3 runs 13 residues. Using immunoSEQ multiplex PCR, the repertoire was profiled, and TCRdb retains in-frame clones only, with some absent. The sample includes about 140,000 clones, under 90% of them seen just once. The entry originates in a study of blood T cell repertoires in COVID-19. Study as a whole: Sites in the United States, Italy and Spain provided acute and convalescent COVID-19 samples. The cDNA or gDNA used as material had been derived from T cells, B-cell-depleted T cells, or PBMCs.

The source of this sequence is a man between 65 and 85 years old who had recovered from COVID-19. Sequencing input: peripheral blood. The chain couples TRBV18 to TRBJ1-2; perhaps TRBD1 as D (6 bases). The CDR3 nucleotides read TGTGCCAGCTCACCACAGGACAGCTATGGCTACACCTTC. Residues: CASSPQDSYGYTF.